Shown below are 6 T cell receptor beta chains from a single sample sequenced in a study of early T cells in non-severe SARS-CoV-2 infection. Using its own MiXCR run on the 5' RACE reads, TCRdb lists one record per CDR3 protein. The sample records about 21,000 distinct CDR3 sequences, around 6% being singletons. The sequenced sample was whole blood, obtained at baseline. The receptors shown here come from an adult who was a healthcare worker with PCR-confirmed SARS-CoV-2 infection or an uninfected control (not recorded which).

This clonotype was seen only a few times. The chain joins TRBV4-2 to TRBJ2-1, with 9 bases that match TRBD2. The germline V gene encodes CDR1 LGHNA and CDR2 YNFKEQ. V trimming: 3 bases; J trimming: 9 bases; junction bases outside the gene matches: 9. The CDR3 runs 15 residues. Here the CDR3 reads CASSQGTGTSSEQFF. Written as DNA, the CDR3 is TGTGCCAGCAGCCAGGGTACCGGGACTAGCAGTGAGCAGTTCTTC.

The chain combines TRBV10-3 with TRBJ1-6; no clear D gene. Germline V gene lookup returns CDR1 ENHRY and CDR2 SYGVKD. This CDR3 has 12 amino acids. V shed 3 bases and J shed 14 bases, with 11 bases lying between them. The CDR3 bases are TGTGCCATCAGTGACCCTCCTTGGGCCCTCCACTTT. Translating it yields CAISDPPWALHF.

The chain couples TRBV7-3 to TRBJ2-2, with D perhaps matching TRBD2 (5 bases). The ends were cut back, 5 bases at V and 3 bases at J, with 7 bases in the middle. Germline V gene sequence: CDR1 SGHTA, CDR2 FQGTGA. The CDR3 is made up of 13 amino acids. Here the CDR3 DNA reads TGTGCCAGCAGCAGCGGTGACACCGGGGAGCTGTTTTTT. Protein product: CASSSGDTGELFF.

This clonotype has just a few counts. The chain links TRBV7-2 to TRBJ1-5, with 7 bases matching TRBD1. With 4 bases clipped from V and 6 bases from J, the junction kept 6 bases outside the gene matches. CDR1 and CDR2 from the germline V gene are SGHTA and FQGNSA. The CDR3 is 14 residues long. The CDR3: CASSWDSGSQPQHF. In DNA form, the CDR3 reads TGTGCCAGCAGCTGGGACAGCGGTAGTCAGCCCCAGCATTTT.

The chain joins TRBV20-1 to TRBJ2-2; 9 bases line up with TRBD2. Unmatched junction bases numbered 11, after V lost 5 bases and J lost 7 bases. The germline CDR1 and CDR2 sequences are DFQATT and SNEGSKA (reference sequence). This CDR3 region has 15 residues. Here the CDR3 DNA reads TGCAGTGCTTTTTATGGCGGGGGGGCCGGCGGGGAGCTGTTTTTT. Translating it yields CSAFYGGGAGGELFF.

The sample holds many counts of this clonotype. The J gene is TRBJ2-3, the V gene TRBV7-9, with TRBD1 matching over 11 bases. CDR1 and CDR2 (germline): SEHNR, FQNEAQ (reference sequence). The CDR3 length is 15 residues. The junction had 3 bases not matched to a gene; V was cut back by 5 bases and J by 2 bases. DNA for the CDR3: TGTGCCAGCAGCACGGGACAGGGGGACACAGATACGCAGTATTTT. As protein: CASSTGQGDTDTQYF.